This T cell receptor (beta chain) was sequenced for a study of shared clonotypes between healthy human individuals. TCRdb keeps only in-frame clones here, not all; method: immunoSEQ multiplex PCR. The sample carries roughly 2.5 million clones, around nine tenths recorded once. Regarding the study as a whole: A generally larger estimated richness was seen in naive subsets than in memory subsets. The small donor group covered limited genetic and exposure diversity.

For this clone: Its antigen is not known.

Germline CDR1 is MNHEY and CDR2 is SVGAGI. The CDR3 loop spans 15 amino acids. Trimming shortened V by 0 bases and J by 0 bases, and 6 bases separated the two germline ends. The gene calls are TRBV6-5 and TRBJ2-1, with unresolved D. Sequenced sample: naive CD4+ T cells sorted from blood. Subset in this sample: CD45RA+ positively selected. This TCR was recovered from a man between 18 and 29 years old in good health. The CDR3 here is CASSYSPPSYNEQFF. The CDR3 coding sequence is TGTGCCAGCAGTTACTCCCCCCCCTCCTACAATGAGCAGTTCTTC.